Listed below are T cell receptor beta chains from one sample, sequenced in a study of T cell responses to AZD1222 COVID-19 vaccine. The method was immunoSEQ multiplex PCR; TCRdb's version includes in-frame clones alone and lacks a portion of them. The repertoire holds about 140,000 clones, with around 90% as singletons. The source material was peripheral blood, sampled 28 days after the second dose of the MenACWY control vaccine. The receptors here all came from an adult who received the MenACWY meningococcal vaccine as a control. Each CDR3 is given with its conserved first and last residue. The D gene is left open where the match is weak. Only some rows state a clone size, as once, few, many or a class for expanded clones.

CDR3 protein: CASSRTGHGKNIQYF
CDR3 DNA: TGTGCCAGCAGCCGTACAGGGCATGGCAAAAACATTCAGTACTTC
clone size: NA
V gene: TRBV7-3
D gene: NA
J gene: TRBJ2-4

CDR3 protein: CASSESPFRATSGTDTQYF
CDR3 DNA: TGCGCCAGCAGTGAATCCCCCTTCCGCGCGACTAGCGGGACAGATACGCAGTATTTT
clone size: NA
V gene: TRBV10-2
D gene: TRBD2
J gene: TRBJ2-3

CDR3 protein: CASSILAGVVQYF
CDR3 DNA: TGTGCCAGTAGTATACTAGCGGGAGTTGTCCAGTACTTC
clone size: NA
V gene: TRBV19
D gene: TRBD2
J gene: TRBJ2-5

CDR3 protein: CASSSPGQGNSGELFF
CDR3 DNA: TGTGCCAGCAGTTCCCCCGGACAGGGGAACTCCGGGGAGCTGTTTTTT
clone size: NA
V gene: TRBV27
D gene: TRBD1
J gene: TRBJ2-2

CDR3 protein: CASNDQGPNYGYTF
CDR3 DNA: TGTGCCAGCAATGATCAGGGACCTAACTATGGCTACACCTTC
clone size: NA
V gene: TRBV2
D gene: NA
J gene: TRBJ1-2

CDR3 protein: CASSVGVGQETQYF
CDR3 DNA: TGTGCCAGCAGCGTAGGAGTAGGCCAAGAGACCCAGTACTTC
clone size: NA
V gene: TRBV9
D gene: NA
J gene: TRBJ2-5

CDR3 protein: CATSDFGTGGGRDGYTF
CDR3 DNA: TGTGCCACCAGTGATTTTGGGACAGGGGGCGGTCGAGATGGCTACACCTTC
clone size: NA
V gene: TRBV24-1
D gene: TRBD1
J gene: TRBJ1-2

CDR3 protein: CASSPRQGAPAGELFF
CDR3 DNA: TGTGCCAGCAGTCCCCGACAGGGGGCGCCGGCCGGGGAGCTGTTTTTT
clone size: NA
V gene: TRBV27
D gene: TRBD1
J gene: TRBJ2-2

CDR3 protein: CASSKTGQNGYTF
CDR3 DNA: TGTGCCAGCAGCAAGACAGGACAAAACGGCTACACCTTC
clone size: NA
V gene: TRBV6-5
D gene: NA
J gene: TRBJ1-2

CDR3 protein: CASASGGAPEYEQYF
CDR3 DNA: TGTGCCAGTGCTAGCGGGGGGGCCCCGGAGTACGAGCAGTACTTC
clone size: NA
V gene: TRBV19
D gene: TRBD2
J gene: TRBJ2-7

CDR3 protein: CASNMWQTSSYGYTF
CDR3 DNA: TGTGCCAGTAACATGTGGCAGACCTCATCCTATGGCTACACCTTC
clone size: once
V gene: TRBV19
D gene: NA
J gene: TRBJ1-2

CDR3 protein: CSVDQGPTYNEQFF
CDR3 DNA: TGCAGCGTTGATCAGGGGCCCACCTACAATGAGCAGTTCTTC
clone size: NA
V gene: TRBV29-1
D gene: NA
J gene: TRBJ2-1

CDR3 protein: CASSLGNNQPQHF
CDR3 DNA: TGTGCCAGCAGTTTAGGCAACAATCAGCCCCAGCATTTT
clone size: NA
V gene: TRBV12-3/TRBV12-4
D gene: NA
J gene: TRBJ1-5

CDR3 protein: CASHTDSNEKLFF
CDR3 DNA: TGTGCCAGTCACACAGACAGTAATGAAAAACTGTTTTTT
clone size: NA
V gene: TRBV19
D gene: NA
J gene: TRBJ1-4

CDR3 protein: CASSPPGLAGSPKNIQYF
CDR3 DNA: TGTGCCAGCAGCCCGCCGGGACTAGCGGGCTCCCCCAAAAACATTCAGTACTTC
clone size: NA
V gene: TRBV7-2
D gene: TRBD2
J gene: TRBJ2-4

CDR3 protein: CASSLWGNEKLFF
CDR3 DNA: TGTGCCAGCAGCTTATGGGGGAATGAAAAACTGTTTTTT
clone size: once
V gene: TRBV5-5
D gene: NA
J gene: TRBJ1-4

CDR3 protein: CASLPPGGGELFF
CDR3 DNA: TGCGCCAGCCTGCCTCCCGGGGGCGGGGAGCTGTTTTTT
clone size: NA
V gene: TRBV4-3
D gene: NA
J gene: TRBJ2-2

CDR3 protein: CASSPGGGPSTDTQYF
CDR3 DNA: TGTGCCAGCAGCCCCGGGGGGGGCCCTAGCACAGATACGCAGTATTTT
clone size: few
V gene: TRBV27
D gene: TRBD2
J gene: TRBJ2-3

CDR3 protein: CASSQSGGEQYF
CDR3 DNA: TGTGCCAGCAGCCAATCAGGGGGCGAGCAGTACTTC
clone size: NA
V gene: TRBV3-1/TRBV3-2
D gene: TRBD1
J gene: TRBJ2-7

CDR3 protein: CAISEGGEETQYF
CDR3 DNA: TGTGCCATCAGTGAAGGGGGGGAAGAGACCCAGTACTTC
clone size: NA
V gene: TRBV10-3
D gene: NA
J gene: TRBJ2-5

CDR3 protein: CASSESRNTEAFF
CDR3 DNA: TGTGCCAGCAGTGAAAGTAGGAACACTGAAGCTTTCTTT
clone size: NA
V gene: TRBV6-1
D gene: NA
J gene: TRBJ1-1

CDR3 protein: CASSPRGVTEAFF
CDR3 DNA: TGTGCCAGCAGTCCCAGGGGGGTGACTGAAGCTTTCTTT
clone size: NA
V gene: TRBV27
D gene: TRBD1
J gene: TRBJ1-1

CDR3 protein: CASSLWGVGTDTQYF
CDR3 DNA: TGTGCCAGCAGTTTATGGGGGGTAGGCACAGATACGCAGTATTTT
clone size: NA
V gene: TRBV28
D gene: NA
J gene: TRBJ2-3

CDR3 protein: CASSRDSTPYEQYF
CDR3 DNA: TGTGCCAGCAGTCGAGACTCAACCCCCTACGAGCAGTACTTC
clone size: NA
V gene: TRBV27
D gene: NA
J gene: TRBJ2-7

CDR3 protein: CASSDSRTDTQYF
CDR3 DNA: TGTGCCAGCAGTGACTCGAGGACAGATACGCAGTATTTT
clone size: NA
V gene: TRBV6-4
D gene: NA
J gene: TRBJ2-3

CDR3 protein: CASALDSLTYEQYF
CDR3 DNA: TGTGCCAGCGCCTTGGACAGCCTGACCTACGAGCAGTACTTC
clone size: NA
V gene: TRBV18
D gene: NA
J gene: TRBJ2-7

CDR3 protein: CASSHESAGPHEQYF
CDR3 DNA: TGTGCCAGCAGCCACGAGTCGGCAGGCCCCCACGAGCAGTACTTC
clone size: NA
V gene: TRBV7-2
D gene: NA
J gene: TRBJ2-7

CDR3 protein: CASSSNGGFGEKLFF
CDR3 DNA: TGTGCCAGCAGCTCAAACGGGGGCTTCGGGGAAAAACTGTTTTTT
clone size: NA
V gene: TRBV7-9
D gene: NA
J gene: TRBJ1-4

CDR3 protein: CASSENRGPYEQYF
CDR3 DNA: TGTGCCAGCTCCGAAAACAGGGGGCCCTACGAGCAGTACTTC
clone size: NA
V gene: TRBV7-6
D gene: TRBD1
J gene: TRBJ2-7

CDR3 protein: CASSSPGRPAYTF
CDR3 DNA: TGTGCCAGCAGCTCCCCCGGACGCCCCGCCTACACCTTC
clone size: NA
V gene: TRBV11-2
D gene: NA
J gene: TRBJ1-2

CDR3 protein: CASSSGTANNEQFF
CDR3 DNA: TGTGCCAGCAGCTCCGGGACAGCTAATAATGAGCAGTTCTTC
clone size: NA
V gene: TRBV7-9
D gene: TRBD1
J gene: TRBJ2-1

CDR3 protein: CASSLGDGTGGHNEQFF
CDR3 DNA: TGTGCCAGCAGCTTAGGGGATGGGACAGGGGGACACAATGAGCAGTTCTTC
clone size: NA
V gene: TRBV11-3
D gene: TRBD1
J gene: TRBJ2-1

CDR3 protein: CASSEAGRINQPQHF
CDR3 DNA: TGTGCCAGCAGTGAGGCAGGGAGAATAAATCAGCCCCAGCATTTT
clone size: NA
V gene: TRBV2
D gene: NA
J gene: TRBJ1-5

CDR3 protein: CASSLASTGGHTQYF
CDR3 DNA: TGTGCCAGCAGCTTAGCGAGTACAGGGGGGCATACGCAGTATTTT
clone size: once
V gene: TRBV7-8
D gene: TRBD1
J gene: TRBJ2-3

CDR3 protein: CASSLLNEQFF
CDR3 DNA: TGTGCCAGCAGTTTACTCAATGAGCAGTTCTTC
clone size: NA
V gene: TRBV6-6
D gene: NA
J gene: TRBJ2-1

CDR3 protein: CASSYQGASNQPQHF
CDR3 DNA: TGTGCCAGCAGTTACCAGGGGGCTAGCAATCAGCCCCAGCATTTT
clone size: NA
V gene: TRBV6-2/TRBV6-3
D gene: TRBD1
J gene: TRBJ1-5

CDR3 protein: CSVEGAHLGPDTQYF
CDR3 DNA: TGCAGCGTTGAAGGGGCTCACCTTGGTCCAGATACGCAGTATTTT
clone size: NA
V gene: TRBV29-1
D gene: NA
J gene: TRBJ2-3

CDR3 protein: CASSVVGVIGELFF
CDR3 DNA: TGTGCCAGCAGTGTTGTGGGGGTTATCGGGGAGCTGTTTTTT
clone size: NA
V gene: TRBV2
D gene: NA
J gene: TRBJ2-2

CDR3 protein: CASSIEGTGEETQYF
CDR3 DNA: TGTGCCAGTAGTATAGAAGGGACAGGAGAAGAGACCCAGTACTTC
clone size: NA
V gene: TRBV19
D gene: TRBD1
J gene: TRBJ2-5

CDR3 protein: CASSPGTRIYEQYF
CDR3 DNA: TGTGCCAGCAGCCCCGGGACACGGATTTACGAGCAGTACTTC
clone size: NA
V gene: TRBV5-6
D gene: NA
J gene: TRBJ2-7

CDR3 protein: CASSVVGQGGSTDTQYF
CDR3 DNA: TGTGCCAGCAGCGTAGTAGGACAGGGGGGAAGCACAGATACGCAGTATTTT
clone size: NA
V gene: TRBV9
D gene: TRBD1
J gene: TRBJ2-3

CDR3 protein: CASSESSWQSELFF
CDR3 DNA: TGTGCCAGCAGTGAATCAAGTTGGCAGAGCGAACTGTTTTTT
clone size: NA
V gene: TRBV2
D gene: NA
J gene: TRBJ1-4

CDR3 protein: CASSFGASDLSYEQYF
CDR3 DNA: TGTGCCAGCAGCTTCGGGGCTAGCGACCTCTCCTACGAGCAGTACTTC
clone size: NA
V gene: TRBV7-2
D gene: NA
J gene: TRBJ2-7

CDR3 protein: CASSLGGRGANEKLFF
CDR3 DNA: TGTGCCAGCAGCTTGGGTGGCAGGGGAGCTAATGAAAAACTGTTTTTT
clone size: once
V gene: TRBV5-8
D gene: NA
J gene: TRBJ1-4

CDR3 protein: CASSRDRANTGELFF
CDR3 DNA: TGTGCCAGCAGCCGCGACAGGGCGAACACCGGGGAGCTGTTTTTT
clone size: NA
V gene: TRBV6-2/TRBV6-3
D gene: TRBD1
J gene: TRBJ2-2

CDR3 protein: CASSPLGQNSPLHF
CDR3 DNA: TGTGCCAGCTCACCACTAGGACAGAATTCACCCCTCCACTTT
clone size: NA
V gene: TRBV18
D gene: NA
J gene: TRBJ1-6

CDR3 protein: CASSQEGAGGETQYF
CDR3 DNA: TGCGCCAGCAGCCAAGAAGGGGCTGGGGGCGAGACCCAGTACTTC
clone size: NA
V gene: TRBV4-3
D gene: NA
J gene: TRBJ2-5

CDR3 protein: CATSRTGLQETQYF
CDR3 DNA: TGTGCCACCAGTCGGACAGGGCTCCAAGAGACCCAGTACTTC
clone size: NA
V gene: TRBV24-1
D gene: TRBD1
J gene: TRBJ2-5

CDR3 protein: CASSLSENQPQHF
CDR3 DNA: TGTGCCAGCAGCCTTTCCGAAAATCAGCCCCAGCATTTT
clone size: NA
V gene: TRBV3-1/TRBV3-2
D gene: NA
J gene: TRBJ1-5